Listed here are 2 T cell receptor beta chains from one sample, sequenced in a study of Ad26.COV2.S vaccination and SARS-CoV-2 variants. Repertoires were generated with immunoSEQ multiplex PCR, while TCRdb's copy carries only in-frame clones and drops some. The sample yields roughly 380,000 clones, 80% to 90% seen once. Treatment indicated: approximately 18 received Ad26.COV2.S at low or high dose, single or two shots; several received placebo; per-sample allocation not given. Material that was analyzed had been drawn on day 63 after the first vaccine or placebo injection. The sequences come from peripheral blood, collected in a trial of Ad26.COV2.S vaccine versus placebo. These receptors originate from a person between 18 and 59 years old who received the Ad26.COV2.S COVID-19 vaccine or a placebo.

The chain combines TRBV4-1 with TRBJ1-5; no reliable D call. The germline CDR1 and CDR2 sequences are MGHRA and YSYEKL. The V end lost 1 base, the J end lost 0 bases, and 10 bases lay between the germline ends. The CDR3 totals 16 residues. The CDR3 DNA reads as TGCGCCAGCAGCCAAGTTCAGTATTATAGCAATCAGCCCCAGCATTTT. Translating it yields CASSQVQYYSNQPQHF.

The CDR3 DNA reads as TGTGCCAGCTCACCGTCGAGAGGGGATAATGAAAAACTGTTTTTT. Translation gives CASSPSRGDNEKLFF. J is TRBJ1-4 and V is TRBV18, with D possibly TRBD1 on 5 matching bases. The CDR3 loop spans 15 amino acids. The germline V and J ends were trimmed by 3 bases and 4 bases, with 12 bases remaining between them. Germline V gene lookup returns CDR1 KGHSH and CDR2 LQKENI.